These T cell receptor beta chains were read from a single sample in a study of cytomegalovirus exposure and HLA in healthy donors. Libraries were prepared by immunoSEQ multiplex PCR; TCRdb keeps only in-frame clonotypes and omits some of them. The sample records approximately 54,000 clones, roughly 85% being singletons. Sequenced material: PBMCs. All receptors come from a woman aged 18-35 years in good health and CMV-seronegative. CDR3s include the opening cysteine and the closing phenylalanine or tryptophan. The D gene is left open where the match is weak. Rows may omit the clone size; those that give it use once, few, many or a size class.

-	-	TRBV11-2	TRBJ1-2	CASSFGGYTF	TGTGCCAGCAGCTTCGGTGGCTACACCTTC
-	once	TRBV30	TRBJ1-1	CAWNRRGGANTEAFF	TGTGCCTGGAATCGGCGGGGGGGGGCGAACACTGAAGCTTTCTTT
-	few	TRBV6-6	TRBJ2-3	CASSETQPRTDTQYF	TGTGCCAGCAGTGAGACTCAGCCCCGCACAGATACGCAGTATTTT
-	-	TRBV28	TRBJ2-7	CASSRLAGIEQYF	TGTGCCAGCAGTCGCCTGGCAGGGATCGAGCAGTACTTC
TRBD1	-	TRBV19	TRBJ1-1	CASSRDSNMNTEAFF	TGTGCCAGTAGCCGGGACAGCAATATGAACACTGAAGCTTTCTTT
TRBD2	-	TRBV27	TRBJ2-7	CASSETGGPYEQYF	TGTGCCAGCAGTGAAACGGGGGGACCCTACGAGCAGTACTTC
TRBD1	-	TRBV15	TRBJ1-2	CATSRTRDSTLGGYTF	TGTGCCACCAGCAGAACCCGGGACAGCACCCTCGGCGGCTACACCTTC
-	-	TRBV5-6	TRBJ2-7	CASSLRYEQYF	TGTGCCAGCAGCTTGCGTTACGAGCAGTACTTC
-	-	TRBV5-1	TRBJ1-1	CASSLAPSQEAEAFF	TGCGCCAGCAGCTTGGCCCCCTCTCAGGAGGCTGAAGCTTTCTTT
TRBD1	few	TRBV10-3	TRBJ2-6	CAISGTGWSGANGLTF	TGTGCCATCAGCGGGACAGGGTGGTCTGGGGCCAACGGCCTGACTTTC
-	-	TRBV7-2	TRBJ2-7	CASSRVSWEQYF	TGTGCCAGCAGCCGGGTTTCATGGGAGCAGTACTTC
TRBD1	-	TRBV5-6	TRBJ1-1	CASSLFRGTEAFF	TGTGCCAGCAGCCTGTTCAGGGGGACTGAAGCTTTCTTT
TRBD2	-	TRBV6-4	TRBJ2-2	CASSLGLGDTGELFF	TGTGCCAGCAGTCTGGGACTAGGGGACACCGGGGAGCTGTTTTTT
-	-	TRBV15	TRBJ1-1	CATSSSRLGEAFF	TGTGCCACCAGCAGTTCCAGGCTTGGTGAAGCTTTCTTT
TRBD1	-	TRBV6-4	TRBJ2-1	CASSAGTGNDLEQFF	TGTGCCAGCAGCGCCGGGACAGGAAACGATCTTGAGCAGTTCTTC
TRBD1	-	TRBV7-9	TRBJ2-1	CASSPQGARNEQFF	TGTGCCAGCAGCCCACAGGGGGCGAGGAATGAGCAGTTCTTC
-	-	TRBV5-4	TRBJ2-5	CASSLDKETQYF	TGTGCCAGCAGCTTGGATAAAGAGACCCAGTACTTC
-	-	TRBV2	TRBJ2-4	CASRGHVLAKNIQYF	TGTGCCAGCAGAGGACACGTACTAGCCAAAAACATTCAGTACTTC
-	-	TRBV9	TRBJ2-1	CASSVVGQPVNLSYNEQFF	TGTGCCAGCAGCGTAGTTGGACAGCCCGTAAACCTCTCCTACAATGAGCAGTTCTTC
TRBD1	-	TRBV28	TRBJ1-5	CASSIAQGRNQPQHF	TGTGCCAGCAGCATAGCACAGGGGAGGAATCAGCCCCAGCATTTT
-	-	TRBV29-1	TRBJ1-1	CSARLDSPAFF	TGCAGCGCCCGGTTGGACAGCCCCGCTTTCTTT
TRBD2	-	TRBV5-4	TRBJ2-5	CASSLVGTSFAETQYF	TGTGCCAGCAGCTTGGTTGGGACTAGCTTTGCAGAGACCCAGTACTTC
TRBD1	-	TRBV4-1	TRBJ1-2	CASSQDGDRGQLSNGYTF	TGCGCCAGCAGCCAAGATGGGGACAGGGGACAACTTTCAAATGGCTACACCTTC
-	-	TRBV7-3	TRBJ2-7	CASSLTAGGYEYF	TGTGCCAGCAGCTTAACTGCTGGGGGCTACGAGTACTTC
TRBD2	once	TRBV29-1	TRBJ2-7	CSVEGRGADYEQYF	TGCAGCGTTGAAGGGCGGGGGGCTGACTACGAGCAGTACTTC
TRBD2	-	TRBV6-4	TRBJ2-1	CASSDSAGGYNEQFF	TGTGCCAGCAGTGACTCAGCGGGAGGGTACAATGAGCAGTTCTTC
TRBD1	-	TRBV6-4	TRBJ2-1	CASSEGTGEVNEQFF	TGTGCCAGCAGTGAAGGGACAGGGGAGGTCAATGAGCAGTTCTTC
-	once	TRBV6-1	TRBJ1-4	CASSDRGGEKLFF	TGTGCCAGCAGTGACCGGGGAGGAGAAAAACTGTTTTTT
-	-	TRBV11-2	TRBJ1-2	CASSPPPGRDYGYTF	TGTGCCAGCAGTCCACCCCCAGGGAGGGACTATGGCTACACCTTC
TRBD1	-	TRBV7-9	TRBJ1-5	CASSPDRLHQPQHF	TGTGCCAGCAGCCCGGACAGGCTCCATCAGCCCCAGCATTTT
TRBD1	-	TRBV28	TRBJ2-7	CASRPPGTGYSYEQYF	TGTGCCAGCAGGCCTCCCGGGACAGGGTACTCCTACGAGCAGTACTTC
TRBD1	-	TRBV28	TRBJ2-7	CAIGTGTLFEQYF	TGTGCCATCGGGACAGGGACCCTCTTCGAGCAGTACTTC
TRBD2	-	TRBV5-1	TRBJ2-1	CASSLLASGSYNEQFF	TGCGCCAGCAGCTTGTTGGCTAGCGGTTCCTACAATGAGCAGTTCTTC
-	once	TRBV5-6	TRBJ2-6	CASSFLGTGANGLTF	TGTGCCAGCAGCTTTCTGGGGACTGGGGCCAACGGCCTGACTTTC
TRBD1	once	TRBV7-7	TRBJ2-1	CASSKTTGGGSYNEQFF	TGTGCTAGCAGCAAAACCACAGGGGGAGGCTCCTACAATGAGCAGTTCTTC
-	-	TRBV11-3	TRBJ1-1	CASSSYKNTEAFF	TGTGCCAGCAGCTCATACAAGAACACTGAAGCTTTCTTT
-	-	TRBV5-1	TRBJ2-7	CASSFSGTNYEQYF	TGCGCCAGCAGCTTTTCCGGGACAAACTACGAGCAGTACTTC
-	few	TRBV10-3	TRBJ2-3	CAISESQRRDTQYF	TGTGCCATCAGTGAGTCACAGCGGAGAGATACGCAGTATTTT
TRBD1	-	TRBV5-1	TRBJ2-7	CASSYDRDEQYF	TGCGCCAGCAGCTACGACAGGGACGAGCAGTACTTC